Listed here are 24 T cell receptor beta chains from one sample, sequenced in a study of blood T cell repertoires in COVID-19. TCRdb's copy holds only in-frame clones and misses some; the assay was immunoSEQ multiplex PCR. The data show under 200,000 clones, about 86% seen once. The specimen sequenced was peripheral blood. The source is a man over 45 with active or convalescent COVID-19.

This clone was detected only a few times. The chain's CDR3 is CASSLDLADTQYF. In nucleotides, the CDR3 is TGCGCCAGCAGCTTGGATCTAGCGGATACGCAGTATTTT. The chain combines TRBV5-1 with TRBJ2-3, with D possibly TRBD2 on 6 matching bases. The CDR3 runs 13 residues. CDR1 and CDR2 from the germline V gene are SGHRS and YFSETQ. The ends were cut back, 0 bases at V and 6 bases at J, with 8 bases in the middle.

The CDR3 DNA reads TGTGCCATCAGTGTTAATTCGGACGAGCAGTACTTC. It yields the protein CAISVNSDEQYF. The rearrangement joins TRBV10-3 to TRBJ2-7; D gene unclear. Germline V CDR1 and CDR2: ENHRY, SYGVKD. Trimming took off 4 bases at V and 5 bases at J, with 9 bases between the two ends. CDR3 size: 12 residues.

The rearrangement joins TRBV5-4 to TRBJ2-5, with D unclear. This CDR3 region has 13 residues. The V gene lost 0 bases and the J gene lost 2 bases, with 5 bases spanning the gap. Germline assignment: CDR1 SGHNT and CDR2 YYREEE (reference sequence). The CDR3 DNA reads as TGTGCCAGCAGCTTGGGGGCTCAAGAGACCCAGTACTTC. Protein product: CASSLGAQETQYF.

The chain is built from TRBV6-5 and TRBJ2-1, with 10 bases aligning to TRBD1. The CDR3 is 16 residues long. V gave up 4 bases and J gave up 3 bases; unmatched junction bases: 6. Germline V lookup: CDR1 MNHEY, CDR2 SVGAGI. CDR3 sequence (DNA): TGTGCCAGCAGTTCCCAGGACAGGGGGATCTACAATGAGCAGTTCTTC. This sequence encodes CASSSQDRGIYNEQFF.

The chain links TRBV5-4 to TRBJ2-5, with 7 bases lining up with TRBD2. This CDR3 is built from 15 residues. After removal of 4 bases from V and 0 bases from J, the junction contained 6 bases not matched to a gene. Germline assignment: CDR1 SGHNT and CDR2 YYREEE (reference sequence). The CDR3 reads CASSHGLGYQETQYF. The CDR3 region has the DNA TGTGCCAGCAGCCACGGACTAGGGTACCAAGAGACCCAGTACTTC.

The chain links TRBV12-5 to TRBJ1-2, with a possible D match to TRBD1 (6 bases). This CDR3 region has 14 residues. V was shortened by 5 bases and J by 1 base, with 11 bases between the two germline ends. Germline V CDR1 and CDR2: LGHNT, FRNRAP. The CDR3 loop is CASGASGHNYGYTF. In nucleotides, the CDR3 is TGTGCTAGTGGTGCCTCGGGACATAACTATGGCTACACCTTC.

The rearrangement joins TRBV7-2 to TRBJ1-5; 9 bases are shared with TRBD1. Unmatched junction bases numbered 11, after V lost 5 bases and J lost 6 bases. The CDR3 runs to 16 residues. Germline V gene sequence: CDR1 SGHTA, CDR2 FQGNSA. CDR3 loop: CASSQGIRQGGQPQHF. Here the CDR3 DNA reads TGTGCCAGCAGCCAAGGGATACGACAGGGGGGTCAGCCCCAGCATTTT. The complete variable domain, with remaining parts taken from reference TRBV7-2 and TRBJ1-5, reads GAGVSQSPSNKVTEKGKDVELRCDPISGHTALYWYRQSLGQGLEFLIYFQGNSAPDKSGLPSDRFSAERTGGSVSTLTIQRTQQEDSAVYLCASSQGIRQGGQPQHFGDGTRLSIL.

This chain joins TRBV5-4 and TRBJ2-1; TRBD2 aligns across 9 bases. Unmatched junction bases numbered 7, after V lost 4 bases and J lost 5 bases. The V gene's germline CDR1 is SGHNT and CDR2 YYREEE (reference sequence). The CDR3 extends over 15 amino acids. The CDR3 coding sequence is TGTGCCAGCAGCCGACCTAGCGGGGACAACAATGAGCAGTTCTTC. This codes for CASSRPSGDNNEQFF.

This clone was recorded once. The gene calls are TRBV5-4 and TRBJ2-5, with 9 bases matching TRBD2. The CDR3 has 15 residues. V gave up 1 base and J gave up 2 bases; unmatched junction bases: 3. CDR1 and CDR2 (germline): SGHNT, YYREEE (reference sequence). The CDR3 DNA follows: TGTGCCAGCAGCTTGAAGCTAGCGGGGCAAGAGACCCAGTACTTC. This sequence encodes CASSLKLAGQETQYF.

The rearrangement uses TRBV6-4 and TRBJ1-6; D gene unclear. The CDR3 contains 14 residues. Trimming stripped 3 bases from V and 6 bases from J, with 9 bases between. Germline V gene data show CDR1 as MRHNA and CDR2 as SNTAGT. Here the CDR3 reads CASSEENGNSPLHF. The CDR3 DNA reads TGTGCCAGCAGTGAGGAGAATGGTAATTCACCCCTCCACTTT.

This chain uses TRBV27 with TRBJ2-1; possibly TRBD1 for D (5 bases). Germline lookup yields CDR1 MNHEY and CDR2 SMNVEV (reference sequence). This CDR3 is 16 amino acids long. The ends were cut back, 6 bases at V and 0 bases at J, with 15 bases in the middle. This CDR3 reads CASRPRQGSSYNEQFF. For the CDR3, the DNA is TGTGCCAGCAGACCCAGGCAGGGTAGCTCCTACAATGAGCAGTTCTTC.

This CDR3 is CASSQLTGPNSPLHF. CDR3 nucleotides: TGTGCCAGCAGCCAACTTACAGGGCCGAATTCACCCCTCCACTTT. The J gene is TRBJ1-6, the V gene TRBV14, with a tentative D call TRBD1 (6 bases). The CDR3 runs 15 residues. Germline V gives CDR1 SGHDN, CDR2 FVKESK. With 2 bases removed from V and 7 bases from J, the gap between germline ends came to 12 bases.

V gene TRBV24-1 combines with J gene TRBJ2-1; 8 positions agree with TRBD1. V gave up 4 bases and J gave up 6 bases; unmatched junction bases: 4. This CDR3 comprises 14 residues. CDR1 is KGHDR, CDR2 SFDVKD, per germline. The CDR3 is CATSEQGAVNEQFF. CDR3 nucleotide sequence: TGTGCCACCAGTGAGCAGGGGGCTGTCAATGAGCAGTTCTTC.

The chain carries TRBV6-5 and TRBJ1-2, with TRBD1 matching 9 bases. The length of the CDR3 is 15 residues. Trimming took 5 bases from V and 4 from J; bases not matched to a gene: 8. CDR1 and CDR2 (germline): MNHEY, SVGAGI. Here the CDR3 reads CASSIGQGIFYGYTF. CDR3 nucleotides: TGTGCCAGCAGTATAGGACAGGGGATCTTCTATGGCTACACCTTC.

CDR3 sequence reads: CASSQTTGTYEQYF. In nucleotides, the CDR3 is TGTGCCAGCAGCCAAACGACTGGTACCTACGAGCAGTACTTC. V is TRBV7-2 and J is TRBJ2-7; no clear D. Trimming removed 5 bases at V and 2 bases at J, with 13 bases between. This CDR3 has 14 amino acids. Per the germline V gene, CDR1 is SGHTA and CDR2 is FQGNSA.

The chain is built from TRBV4-3 and TRBJ2-1; D uncertain. Germline V gives CDR1 LGHNA, CDR2 YSLEER. This CDR3 region has 15 residues. Trimming took 0 bases from V and 3 from J, leaving 9 bases between them. The CDR3 DNA sequence: TGCGCCAGCAGCCAAGATCGATCGGGCTACAATGAGCAGTTCTTC. Translated: CASSQDRSGYNEQFF.

Note on this clone: The junction shows a germline mismatch at one end, possibly a read error. This chain uses TRBV6-5 with TRBJ2-1; no reliable D call. CDR3 size: 14 residues. Germline CDR1 reads MNHEY; CDR2 reads SVGAGI. The CDR3 sequence: CASSPPAAYNEQFF. DNA of the CDR3: TGCGCCAGCAGCCCCCCGGCGGCCTACAATGAGCAGTTCTTC.

This chain joins TRBV6-5 and TRBJ1-5, with unresolved D. CDR3 length: 13 amino acids. The V gene lost 6 bases and the J gene lost 8 bases, with 14 bases spanning the gap. Germline V gives CDR1 MNHEY, CDR2 SVGAGI. CDR3 DNA sequence: TGTGCCAGCAGCTACAGCCCCCGGGAGCCCCAGCATTTT. Translation gives CASSYSPREPQHF.

This chain joins TRBV28 and TRBJ1-2; 9 nucleotides match TRBD1. This CDR3 region has 12 residues. Trimming removed 8 bases from V and 3 bases from J; junction bases left unmatched: 1. The germline gives CDR1 MDHEN, CDR2 SYDVKM. The CDR3 here is CASGTGHYGYTF. The CDR3 coding sequence is TGTGCCAGCGGGACAGGGCACTATGGCTACACCTTC.

The V call is TRBV5-4, the J call TRBJ2-5, with D maybe TRBD1 (5 bases). In germline, CDR1 is SGHNT, CDR2 YYREEE (reference sequence). The CDR3 runs to 13 residues. V lost 3 bases, J lost 0 bases, and 6 bases lay in between. The CDR3 coding sequence is TGTGCCAGCAGCTCAGGGTACCAAGAGACCCAGTACTTC. Its translation is CASSSGYQETQYF.

The V call is TRBV7-2, the J call TRBJ2-5; possible D gene TRBD1, 6 bases. Germline assignment: CDR1 SGHTA and CDR2 FQGNSA. The CDR3 spans 15 residues. Trimming took off 1 base at V and 5 bases at J, with 14 bases between the two ends. The CDR3 sequence: CASSLVTGLGETQYF. The CDR3 DNA reads TGTGCCAGCAGCTTAGTGACAGGTCTTGGCGAGACCCAGTACTTC.

The V call is TRBV6-2 or TRBV6-3, the J call TRBJ2-3; D is possibly TRBD1 (6 bases). The V and J ends lost 2 bases and 5 bases respectively, with 11 bases between them. This CDR3 region has 14 residues. The germline gives CDR1 MNHEY, CDR2 SVGEGT. CDR3 sequence reads: CASSYHRVGDTQYF. Written as DNA, the CDR3 is TGTGCCAGCAGTTACCACAGGGTTGGAGATACGCAGTATTTT.

The chain has TRBV27 and TRBJ1-6; D uncertain. CDR1 and CDR2 from the germline V gene are MNHEY and SMNVEV (reference sequence). Trimming took 3 bases from V and 7 from J, leaving 4 bases between them. The CDR3 is made up of 12 amino acids. Here the CDR3 DNA reads TGTGCCAGCAGTTTTTCGAATTCACCCCTCCACTTT. Residues: CASSFSNSPLHF.

This clone occurred once. The rearrangement uses TRBV19 and TRBJ1-5; TRBD1 is a possible D gene (5 bases). Trimming pared 3 bases from V and 7 bases from J, leaving 10 bases between. Germline V CDR1 and CDR2: LNHDA, SQIVND (reference sequence). This CDR3 has 13 residues. Written as DNA, the CDR3 is TGTGCCAGTAGTATGTCGGGGGGACAGCCCCAGCATTTT. This sequence encodes CASSMSGGQPQHF.